This T cell receptor (beta chain) is drawn from a study of blood T cells in healthy people across ages. The study, taken as a whole, reports: Relative to aged donors, long-lived donors carried more naive CD4+ cells and displayed higher diversity.

Germline CDR1 and CDR2: SGHAT and FQDESV (reference sequence). There are 14 residues in the CDR3. Trimming left V 5 bases short and J 3 bases short, with 14 bases between. This clonotype was picked up a small number of times. Its specificity is unknown. A second PCR, run for 7 to 11 cycles, used a sample-barcoded 5' primer plus a J-beta primer mix. One entry per CDR3 protein results from TCRdb running MiXCR on the 5' RACE reads. The data hold 1.5 million to 2 million distinct CDR3 sequences, with roughly 50% observed a single time. Peripheral blood from each donor was collected in a volume of ten milliliters. The authors extracted at least 5.5 micrograms of total RNA per sample.

This sequence originates from a middle-aged woman in good health. What was sequenced was blood. The chain has TRBV11-1 and TRBJ2-7; D may be TRBD1 (5 bases). The CDR3 DNA sequence: TGTGCCAGCAGCCCAAAAAGGGGTTACTACGAGCAGTACTTC. Protein product: CASSPKRGYYEQYF. Full variable domain (outside the CDR3, taken from reference TRBV11-1 and TRBJ2-7): EAEVAQSPRYKITEKSQAVAFWCDPISGHATLYWYRQILGQGPELLVQFQDESVVDDSQLPKDRFSAERLKGVDSTLKIQPAELGDSAMYLCASSPKRGYYEQYFGPGTRLTVT.